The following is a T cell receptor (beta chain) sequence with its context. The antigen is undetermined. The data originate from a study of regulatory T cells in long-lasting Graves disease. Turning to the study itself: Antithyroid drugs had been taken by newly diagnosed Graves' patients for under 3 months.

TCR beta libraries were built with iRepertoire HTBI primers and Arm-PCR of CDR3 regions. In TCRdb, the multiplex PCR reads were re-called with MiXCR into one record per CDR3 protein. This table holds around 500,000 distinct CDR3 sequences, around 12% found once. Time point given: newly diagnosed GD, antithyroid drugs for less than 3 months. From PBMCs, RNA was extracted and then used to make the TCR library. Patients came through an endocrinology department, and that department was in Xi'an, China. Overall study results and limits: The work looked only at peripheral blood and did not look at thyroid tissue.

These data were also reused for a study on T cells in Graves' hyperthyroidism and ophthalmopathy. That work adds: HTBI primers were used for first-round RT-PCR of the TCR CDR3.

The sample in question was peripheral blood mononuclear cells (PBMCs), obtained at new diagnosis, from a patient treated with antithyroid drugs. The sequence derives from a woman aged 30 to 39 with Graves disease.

The CDR3 is CAISARQSEKLFF. The CDR3 nucleotides are TGTGCCATCAGTGCTCGGCAAAGCGAAAAACTGTTTTTT. The gene calls are TRBV10-3 and TRBJ1-4; D is uncertain. V shed 4 bases and J shed 8 bases, with 11 bases lying between them. The CDR3 runs to 13 residues. Germline V lookup: CDR1 ENHRY, CDR2 SYGVKD.